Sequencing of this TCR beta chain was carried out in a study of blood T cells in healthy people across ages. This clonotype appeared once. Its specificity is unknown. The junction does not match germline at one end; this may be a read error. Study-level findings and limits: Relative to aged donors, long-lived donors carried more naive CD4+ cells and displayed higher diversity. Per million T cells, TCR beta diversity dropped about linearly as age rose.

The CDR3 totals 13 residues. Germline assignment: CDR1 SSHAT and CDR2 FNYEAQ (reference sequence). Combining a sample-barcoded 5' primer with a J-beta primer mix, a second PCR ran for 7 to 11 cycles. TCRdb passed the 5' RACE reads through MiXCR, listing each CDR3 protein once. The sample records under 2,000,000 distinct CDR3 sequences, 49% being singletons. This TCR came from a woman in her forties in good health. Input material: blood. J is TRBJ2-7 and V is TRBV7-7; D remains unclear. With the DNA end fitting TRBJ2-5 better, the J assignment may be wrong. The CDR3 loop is CASSPRVLETQYF. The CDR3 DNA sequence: TGTGCTAGCAGCCCTAGGGTTCTGGAGACCCAGTACTTC.